This TCR beta chain originates from a study of T-cell memory formation after mild COVID-19 (dated by TCRdb to 2020 to 2023). Describing the broader study: TCR sequence clusters from the two donors were found to be largely donor specific. Longitudinal TCRalpha and TCRbeta repertoire sequencing tracked T-cell clones expanding and contracting after mild COVID-19 in two donors. The cohort comprised two young, previously healthy adult volunteers, one female and one male.

As encoded in the germline V gene, CDR1 is SQVTM while CDR2 is ANQGSEA. The CDR3 holds 13 amino acids from the cysteine to the valine. Solely the CDR3 DNA is kept, with 39 bases framed from the first base. From V the trimming removes 6 bases and from J it removes 3 bases, while the gene matches leave 3 bases of the junction unaccounted for. Ficoll-Paque density gradient centrifugation was the method used to isolate PBMCs. Remarks on this clonotype: There is no known antigen for this receptor. No base quality information exists; no much larger clone differs at one position.

The sequencing machine was an Illumina NovaSeq 6000. Using 5'RACE with constant-segment primers, TCRalpha and TCRbeta cDNA libraries were constructed, with sample barcodes and unique molecular identifiers added in the process. Trizol reagent was used to extract RNA from every sample. Libraries were amplified in two PCR steps, with a second sample barcode and Illumina TruSeq adapters added in the second step. Libraries were sequenced on an Illumina NovaSeq with 2 x 150 bp paired-end reads. For the original study's pipeline: The reads were demultiplexed and collapsed into UMI-guided consensus sequences using migec v1.2.7. Using mixcr v2.1.11, the UMI consensuses were aligned to TRA and TRB V and J templates and assembled into clonotypes. Expanded or contracted clonotypes were those called significant by both edgeR and NoisET, with noise models trained on biological replicates. For edgeR calls, the cutoffs were a false discovery rate-adjusted p below 0.01 and a log2 fold-change threshold of 1. As an exploratory analysis of dynamics, PCA with hierarchical clustering was applied to max-normalized trajectories of the 1000 most abundant clonotypes. Separately sequenced CD4+ and CD8+ repertoires were used to assign a CD4 or CD8 phenotype to each responding clone. TCRdb passed the public sequencing reads through fastp at Q25 and MiXCR, retaining productive beta sequences. Duplicate CDR3 protein sequences are folded into a single record with the most common DNA and genes. These V and J calls are TCRdb output, not the study's own analysis. This sample is represented by about 340,000 distinct CDR3 sequences; approximately 15% of them were singletons. The top ten constitute about 20% of the sample.

Broader findings and caveats from the paper: SARS-CoV-2 specificity was not confirmed for the second-wave clones peaking on day 37. Only two mild cases were covered by the study, and larger cohorts that include severe cases with pre-infection samples were considered necessary. Clones contracting from day 15 to 85 had balanced CD4/CD8 phenotypes, while a second wave expanding from day 15 to 37 was biased towards CD4+. The detection of some responding clones in pre-infection memory suggests that pre-existing cross-reactive memory T cells joined the SARS-CoV-2 response. Contracting CD4+ clones turned up mainly in the CM and EM memory subsets, whereas EMRA was where CD8+ clones were enriched.

The sequence links TRBV29-1 to TRBJ2-7, with TRBD2 identical over 12 junction bases. This clonotype was obtained from a man younger than 30 who had mild COVID-19 (a few samples of this study predate the infection). The sample titles of this study are shuffled in the database, so cell type and time point are left out; the donor was told from shared clones. Material: PBMCs or a T cell subset sorted from them (not recorded which). The bases are TGCAGCGTGACTAGCGGGGGTGACTACGAGCAGTACGTC. Its protein is CSVTSGGDYEQYV.